This TCR beta chain came from a study of CD8+ T cells in alopecia areata. In the study overall: Scalp area affected, as a percentage, set the severity score of treated patients.

Regarding treatment: oral pan-JAK inhibitor, 5-10 mg twice daily. This clone was seen only a few times. The CDR3 consists of 13 residues. The germline CDR1 and CDR2 sequences are LNHDA and SQIVND (reference sequence). The J segment lost 7 bases and the V segment lost 6 bases, leaving 6 bases of the junction unmatched. Extracted RNA was reverse transcribed into cDNA, the sequencing template. Sequencing was performed with immunoSEQ multiplex PCR; in TCRdb, only in-frame clones are kept and a portion is missing. The sample includes approximately 300,000 clones, nearly 60% seen only once; the top ten take less than 2%.

The gene calls are TRBV19 and TRBJ1-1, with TRBD1 matching 9 bases. The source is a human donor with alopecia areata. The specimen comprised CD4+ T cells sorted from blood, sampled at week 24, from a patient treated with tofacitinib. The CDR3 DNA reads as TGTGCCAGTAGCCCACAGGGGGCCAGTGAAGCTTTCTTT. Its translation is CASSPQGASEAFF.